The T cell receptor beta chain described here comes from a study of shared clonotypes between healthy human individuals. Study-level background: Per donor, CD8 memory used one plate, CD8 naive used two, CD4 memory used three and CD4 naive used three.

This clone is a singleton in its sample. V gave up 3 bases and J gave up 3 bases, with 9 bases separating them. There are 14 residues in the CDR3. The germline gives CDR1 SGHRS, CDR2 YFSETQ. Measured with immunoSEQ multiplex PCR; TCRdb has only the in-frame clones, and not every one. The repertoire holds 2,500,000 or so clones, with roughly 93% as singletons. The origin of this receptor is a man between 18 and 35 years old in good health. Some clones in this sample may be carry-over from other donors' samples. The chain combines TRBV5-1 with TRBJ1-4, with D uncertain. Sequenced material: naive CD4+ T cells from PBMCs. Regarding subset: CD45RA+ positively selected. The CDR3 is CASSSQVANEKLFF. Here the CDR3 DNA reads TGCGCCAGCAGCTCTCAAGTGGCTAATGAAAAACTGTTTTTT.